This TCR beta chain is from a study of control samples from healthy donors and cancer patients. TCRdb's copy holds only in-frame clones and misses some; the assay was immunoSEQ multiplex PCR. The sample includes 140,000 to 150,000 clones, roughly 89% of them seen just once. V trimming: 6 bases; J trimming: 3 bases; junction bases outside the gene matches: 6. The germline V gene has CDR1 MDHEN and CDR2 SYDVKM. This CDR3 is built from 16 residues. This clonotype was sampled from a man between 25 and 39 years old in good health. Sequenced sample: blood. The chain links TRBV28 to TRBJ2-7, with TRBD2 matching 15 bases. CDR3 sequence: CASSPGTSGRNYEQYF. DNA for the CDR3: TGTGCCAGCAGCCCCGGGACTAGCGGGAGGAACTACGAGCAGTACTTC.